This T cell receptor beta chain was documented in a study of blood T cell repertoires in COVID-19. The repertoire was sequenced with immunoSEQ multiplex PCR; TCRdb's copy has only in-frame clones and lacks some. The table has about 63,000 clones, roughly 80% seen once. The length of the CDR3 is 16 residues. CDR1 and CDR2 from the germline V gene are LNHDA and SQIVND (reference sequence). The junction had 10 bases not matched to a gene; V was cut back by 11 bases and J by 0 bases. This TCR derives from a woman aged 40 to 50 with acute COVID-19. Sequencing used PBMCs or T cells enriched from blood (not recorded which). This sequence joins TRBV19 and TRBJ2-6, with 7 bases matching TRBD1. The CDR3 region is CASRRQGSSGANVLTF. In DNA, the CDR3 is TGTGCCTCAAGGAGACAGGGCTCCTCTGGGGCCAACGTCCTGACTTTC.